The 19 T cell receptor beta chains presented below share a single source sample, sequenced in a study of shared clonotypes between healthy human individuals. Sequenced by immunoSEQ multiplex PCR; TCRdb stores in-frame clones only, minus some. The sample holds roughly 2 million clones, about 95% seen once. Cells designated naive CD8 were CD45RO-negative and were positively selected for CCR7, with terminally differentiated effector memory CD45RA+ cells excluded. Material: naive CD8+ T cells sorted from blood. The receptor source for this set is a man in his late teens or twenties in good health.

The chain uses TRBV4-3 and TRBJ2-3; no reliable D call. Trimming cost V 0 bases and J 4 bases, with 17 bases left between them. This CDR3 contains 17 residues. The germline V gene has CDR1 LGHNA and CDR2 YSLEER. Here the CDR3 reads CASSQDGPAAEADTQYF. CDR3 coding DNA: TGCGCCAGCAGCCAAGACGGTCCCGCGGCCGAGGCAGATACGCAGTATTTT.

CDR3 amino acids: CASSHRGAHYGYTF. DNA for the CDR3: TGTGCCAGCAGCCACCGGGGGGCGCACTATGGCTACACCTTC. The gene calls are TRBV13 and TRBJ1-2; possibly TRBD1 for D (6 bases). CDR3 length equals 14 residues. The V end was cut by 5 bases, the J end by 3 bases, with 13 bases between. Germline assignment: CDR1 PRHDT and CDR2 FYEKMQ (reference sequence).

In its sample, this clone was seen once. The genes are TRBV4-1 and TRBJ2-2, with a possible D match to TRBD2 (7 bases). The germline gives CDR1 MGHRA, CDR2 YSYEKL. The CDR3 loop spans 17 amino acids. V was cut by 2 bases and J by 5 bases, with 18 bases left in between. CDR3 amino acids: CASSQPGAGASTGELFF. CDR3 sequence (DNA): TGCGCCAGCAGCCAACCAGGGGCGGGAGCCAGTACCGGGGAGCTGTTTTTT.

V is TRBV25-1 and J is TRBJ1-3; D possibly corresponds to TRBD1 (6 bases). Germline V lookup: CDR1 MGHDK, CDR2 SYGVNS. V was pared by 3 bases and J by 4 bases, with 13 bases between. The CDR3 has 15 amino acids. CDR3 coding DNA: TGTGCCAGCAGTGATGTCGGGGGGCTAGGAAACACCATATATTTT. Protein sequence: CASSDVGGLGNTIYF.

V usage is TRBV27 and J usage is TRBJ2-7; no reliable D call. In germline, CDR1 is MNHEY, CDR2 SMNVEV (reference sequence). The CDR3 is made up of 15 amino acids. V lost 3 bases and J 0 bases, leaving 12 bases between the germline ends. The DNA of the CDR3 is TGTGCCAGCAGTTTCTTGCCGACGAGCTCCTACGAGCAGTACTTC. Protein: CASSFLPTSSYEQYF.

V gene TRBV5-4 combines with J gene TRBJ2-3; D may be TRBD1 (6 bases). The ends were cut back, 4 bases at V and 0 bases at J, with 15 bases in the middle. Germline V gene data show CDR1 as SGHNT and CDR2 as YYREEE (reference sequence). The CDR3 runs to 16 residues. CDR3 sequence reads: CASSIDRSLSTDTQYF. For the CDR3, the DNA is TGTGCCAGCAGCATAGACAGGTCCCTTAGCACAGATACGCAGTATTTT.

V and J are TRBV4-1 and TRBJ2-1; 9 bases are shared with TRBD2. The V gene's germline CDR1 is MGHRA and CDR2 YSYEKL. This CDR3 spans 16 amino acids. V was pared by 4 bases and J by 8 bases, with 12 bases of the junction left unmatched. The CDR3 DNA follows: TGCGCCAGCAGCCCATTAGCGGGGGCCGGTGGAGATGAGCAGTTCTTC. Its translation is CASSPLAGAGGDEQFF.

The chain employs TRBV5-1 and TRBJ2-2, with 12 nucleotides matching TRBD2. The V gene end was trimmed by 4 bases and the J gene end by 5 bases; junction bases not matched to a gene: 6. The germline V gene has CDR1 SGHRS and CDR2 YFSETQ. CDR3 size: 16 residues. In DNA form, the CDR3 reads TGCGCCAGCAGCCGGACTAGCGGGATGGGGACCGGGGAGCTGTTTTTT. It codes for CASSRTSGMGTGELFF. Full variable domain (remainder filled in from reference TRBV5-1 and TRBJ2-2): KAGVTQTPRYLIKTRGQQVTLSCSPISGHRSVSWYQQTPGQGLQFLFEYFSETQRNKGNFPGRFSGRQFSNSRSEMNVSTLELGDSALYLCASSRTSGMGTGELFFGEGSRLTVL.

The genes are TRBV10-2 and TRBJ1-5; D might be TRBD1 (5 bases). Trimming removed 3 bases at V and 4 bases at J, with 13 bases between. CDR1 is WSHSY, CDR2 SAAADI, per germline. CDR3 length: 15 residues. CDR3 region: CASSDGALGNQPQHF. The CDR3 DNA follows: TGCGCCAGCAGTGATGGGGCCTTAGGTAATCAGCCCCAGCATTTT.

The V call is TRBV9, the J call TRBJ2-3; possibly TRBD2 for D (6 bases). V lost 4 bases, J lost 2 bases, and 20 bases lay in between. The V gene's germline CDR1 is SGDLS and CDR2 YYNGEE. This CDR3 has 17 amino acids. The CDR3 region is CASSPRWGSGYTDTQYF. The CDR3 nucleotides are TGTGCCAGCAGCCCGAGATGGGGGAGCGGGTACACAGATACGCAGTATTTT.

This clone was counted a few times. The rearrangement links TRBV19 to TRBJ2-7; D gene ambiguous. V was cut by 5 bases and J by 0 bases, with 8 bases left in between. This CDR3 contains 13 residues. Germline loops: CDR1 LNHDA, CDR2 SQIVND (reference sequence). This CDR3 reads CASSYALSYEQYF. In nucleotides, the CDR3 is TGTGCCAGTAGTTATGCCCTCTCCTACGAGCAGTACTTC.

The chain combines TRBV2 with TRBJ1-4; D not certain. This CDR3 spans 12 amino acids. V was cut by 6 bases and J by 7 bases, with 9 bases left in between. Germline values: CDR1 SNHLY, CDR2 FYNNEI. This CDR3 reads CASRTLSEKLFF. In DNA form, the CDR3 reads TGTGCCAGCAGGACTCTGAGTGAAAAACTGTTTTTT.

V usage is TRBV28 and J usage is TRBJ1-5; tentatively, D is TRBD1 (6 bases). Between the trimmed V and J ends, which lost 2 bases and 5 bases, there was a span of 25 bases. CDR1 and CDR2 (germline): MDHEN, SYDVKM. The CDR3 has 19 amino acids. The CDR3 region has the DNA TGTGCCAGCAGTTTAAAGGGTGCCGCTTTATGGGGGGGCTATCAGCCCCAGCATTTT. It specifies CASSLKGAALWGGYQPQHF.

V gene TRBV7-9 combines with J gene TRBJ2-3; 12 bases map to TRBD2. J lost 3 bases, V lost 5 bases, and 12 bases had no gene match. CDR3 length: 18 amino acids. CDR1 is SEHNR, CDR2 FQNEAQ, per germline (reference sequence). CDR3: CASSHTSGGSGLTDTQYF. The CDR3 DNA reads as TGTGCCAGCAGCCACACTAGCGGGGGGAGTGGGTTGACAGATACGCAGTATTTT.

Comments on this clone: The sample carries other DNA sequences with the same CDR3. This sequence joins TRBV10-2 and TRBJ1-5, with D uncertain. Trimming shortened V by 3 bases and J by 4 bases, and 4 bases separated the two germline ends. The CDR3 is made up of 12 amino acids. CDR1 WSHSY and CDR2 SAAADI come from the germline V gene. The chain's CDR3 is CASSESNQPQHF. CDR3 coding DNA: TGCGCCAGCAGTGAAAGTAATCAGCCCCAGCATTTT.

The chain has TRBV27 and TRBJ1-2; 8 bases are a match to TRBD1. Trimming at V came to 8 bases and at J to 4 bases, leaving 12 bases not matched to a gene. The CDR3 runs to 15 residues. The germline V gene encodes CDR1 MNHEY and CDR2 SMNVEV (reference sequence). The CDR3 sequence: CASRGAGGPIYGYTF. CDR3 DNA sequence: TGTGCCAGCCGAGGGGCAGGGGGCCCGATCTATGGCTACACCTTC.

J is TRBJ2-7 and V is TRBV6-5; TRBD1 is a possible D gene (6 bases). This CDR3 region has 14 residues. The V end lost 3 bases, the J end lost 1 base, and 10 bases lay between the germline ends. Looked up from germline, CDR1 is MNHEY and CDR2 is SVGAGI. The CDR3 bases are TGTGCCAGCAGTTATTGGCAGGGGTCCTACGAGCAGTACTTC. The encoded protein is CASSYWQGSYEQYF.

The chain employs TRBV27 and TRBJ1-4, with D maybe TRBD1 (6 bases). Germline V gives CDR1 MNHEY, CDR2 SMNVEV (reference sequence). Trimming left V 2 bases short and J 6 bases short, with 10 bases between. The CDR3 length is 14 residues. Here the CDR3 DNA reads TGTGCCAGCAGTTTAGTGGGGGCAGATGAAAAACTGTTTTTT. Its protein is CASSLVGADEKLFF. The entire variable domain, with the rest obtained from reference TRBV27 and TRBJ1-4, is as follows: EAQVTQNPRYLITVTGKKLTVTCSQNMNHEYMSWYRQDPGLGLRQIYYSMNVEVTDKGDVPEGYKVSRKEKRNFPLILESPSPNQTSLYFCASSLVGADEKLFFGSGTQLSVL.

The gene calls are TRBV13 and TRBJ1-1; weak D call: TRBD1 (6 bases). V lost 5 bases to trimming and J lost 5 bases, with 21 bases between them. Per germline, CDR1 PRHDT and CDR2 FYEKMQ (reference sequence). This CDR3 is 16 amino acids long. CDR3 in DNA: TGTGCCAGCAGCCCGGAGGGAGGGGGAAGAAAGACTGAAGCTTTCTTT. It yields the protein CASSPEGGGRKTEAFF.